Listed here are 20 T cell receptor beta chains from one sample, sequenced in a study of identical twins. TCRdb recomputed calls from the 5' RACE reads with MiXCR, one row per CDR3 protein. Of 500,000 to 600,000 distinct CDR3 sequences in the sample, 20% to 25% were seen once. These sequences were also reported in another study, on T cells expressing NK-cell markers.

Sequenced sample: CD4+ T cells sorted from blood. These TCRs come from a woman aged 18-29 years in good health.

This chain connects TRBV5-1 to TRBJ2-1; a possible D gene is TRBD2 (7 bases). CDR3 length: 15 amino acids. Looked up from germline, CDR1 is SGHRS and CDR2 is YFSETQ. Trimming cost V 0 bases and J 7 bases, with 14 bases left between them. The CDR3, as DNA: TGCGCCAGCAGCTTGGGACGAGGGGGGGTAAATGAGCAGTTCTTC. It specifies CASSLGRGGVNEQFF.

The sample holds many counts of this clonotype. The rearrangement links TRBV5-1 to TRBJ1-2; no clear D gene. The germline V and J ends were trimmed by 0 bases and 12 bases, with 9 bases remaining between them. CDR1 and CDR2 from the germline V gene are SGHRS and YFSETQ. The CDR3 extends over 11 amino acids. The CDR3 protein is CASSLDGINTF. CDR3 nucleotides: TGCGCCAGCAGCTTGGACGGAATCAACACCTTC.

V is TRBV18 and J is TRBJ2-3; 9 bases fit TRBD1. The germline V gene has CDR1 KGHSH and CDR2 LQKENI. The CDR3 runs 15 residues. J lost 5 bases, V lost 6 bases, and 9 bases had no gene match. CDR3 nucleotides: TGTGCCAGCTCGAGGGACAGGGTGGTCCGAGATACGCAGTATTTT. Translation: CASSRDRVVRDTQYF. The entire variable domain, with the rest obtained from reference TRBV18 and TRBJ2-3, is as follows: NAGVMQNPRHLVRRRGQEARLRCSPMKGHSHVYWYRQLPEEGLKFMVYLQKENIIDESGMPKERFSAEFPKEGPSILRIQQVVRGDSAAYFCASSRDRVVRDTQYFGPGTRLTVL.

The CDR3 loop is CASSVGQGGNTIYF. In nucleotides, the CDR3 is TGTGCCAGCAGCGTGGGACAGGGAGGAAACACCATATATTTT. The chain has TRBV9 and TRBJ1-3; 9 bases line up with TRBD1. The CDR3 consists of 14 residues. Germline assignment: CDR1 SGDLS and CDR2 YYNGEE. The trim removed 2 bases at V and 4 bases at J, leaving 1 base unmatched.

The chain's CDR3 is CASSLTGVRTTPGETQYF. CDR3 DNA sequence: TGTGCCAGCAGCTTAACGGGTGTAAGGACTACCCCCGGGGAGACCCAGTACTTC. The chain is built from TRBV7-3 and TRBJ2-5, with D possibly TRBD2 on 6 matching bases. The germline gives CDR1 SGHTA, CDR2 FQGTGA. There are 18 residues in the CDR3. Trimming pared 0 bases from V and 5 bases from J, leaving 22 bases between.

The chain links TRBV6-5 to TRBJ2-2; D is unclear. There are 15 residues in the CDR3. Germline loops: CDR1 MNHEY, CDR2 SVGAGI. Trimming removed 0 bases at V and 4 bases at J, with 9 bases between. The CDR3 DNA follows: TGTGCCAGCAGTTACTCGCGGTCCACCACCGGGGAGCTGTTTTTT. Encoded protein: CASSYSRSTTGELFF.

This clonotype has ten or more counts. The J gene is TRBJ2-2, the V gene TRBV4-3; unclear D gene. Germline V gene lookup returns CDR1 LGHNA and CDR2 YSLEER. The CDR3 contains 15 residues. Trimming cost V 0 bases and J 0 bases, with 5 bases left between them. The CDR3: CASSQDMSNTGELFF. The CDR3 DNA sequence: TGCGCCAGCAGCCAAGATATGTCGAACACCGGGGAGCTGTTTTTT.

This clonotype was found a few times. V gene TRBV25-1 combines with J gene TRBJ2-2; the D call may be TRBD1 or TRBD2 (5 bases each). This CDR3 comprises 15 residues. Trimming pared 8 bases from V and 6 bases from J, leaving 19 bases between. Germline values: CDR1 MGHDK, CDR2 SYGVNS. The CDR3 nucleotides read TGTGCCAGCTCACCCCCGACTCGGGACGCCGGGGAGCTGTTTTTT. Its translation: CASSPPTRDAGELFF.

The chain is built from TRBV20-1 and TRBJ2-1; the match to TRBD2 covers 8 bases. This CDR3 is built from 19 residues. The V gene end was trimmed by 6 bases and the J gene end by 0 bases; junction bases not matched to a gene: 19. The germline V gene has CDR1 DFQATT and CDR2 SNEGSKA (reference sequence). CDR3 bases: TGCAGTGCCCGAAGGGGTAACCGCGGGAGGCTAACCTCCTACAATGAGCAGTTCTTC. It codes for CSARRGNRGRLTSYNEQFF.

The chain joins TRBV7-9 to TRBJ2-1, with TRBD2 matching 9 bases. This CDR3 has 16 amino acids. V shed 2 bases, J shed 10 bases, and the junction held 12 bases outside the gene matches. Germline CDR1 SEHNR, CDR2 FQNEAQ (reference sequence). CDR3 sequence (DNA): TGTGCCAGCAGCTTAAAAGCGGGGGGCCCCTTGGGCGAGCAGTTCTTC. This gives the protein CASSLKAGGPLGEQFF. Looking up the rest from reference TRBV7-9 and TRBJ2-1 gives the full variable domain: DTGVSQNPRHKITKRGQNVTFRCDPISEHNRLYWYRQTLGQGPEFLTYFQNEAQLEKSRLLSDRFSAERPKGSFSTLEIQRTEQGDSAMYLCASSLKAGGPLGEQFFGPGTRLTVL.

In this sample, this clonotype turned up many times. CDR3 DNA sequence: TGCAGTGCTAGAGACAGGGGAGTAGATACGCAGTATTTT. This translates into CSARDRGVDTQYF. This chain uses TRBV20-1 with TRBJ2-3, with a tentative D call TRBD1 (6 bases). V dropped 0 bases and J dropped 5 bases, with 9 bases sitting between them. Germline V gene sequence: CDR1 DFQATT, CDR2 SNEGSKA (reference sequence). This CDR3 is 13 amino acids long.

Details on this clonotype: A much larger clone sits a single nucleotide away, making a read error possible. The V call is TRBV5-1, the J call TRBJ1-5; tentative D call: TRBD1 (5 bases). The germline gives CDR1 SGHRS, CDR2 YFSETQ. This CDR3 spans 15 amino acids. V shed 7 bases and J shed 3 bases, with 17 bases lying between them. Written as DNA, the CDR3 is TGCGCCAGCCGATGGGACGGAACAAACAATCAGCCCCAGCATTTT. This encodes CASRWDGTNNQPQHF.

Concerning this clonotype itself: A junction end diverges from the germline sequence, so it may reflect a read error. The chain links TRBV18 to TRBJ2-7; D is unresolved. Germline lookup yields CDR1 KGHSH and CDR2 LQKENI. The CDR3 runs 13 residues. The CDR3 loop is CASSPPGSAEEYF. In DNA, the CDR3 is TGTGCCAGCTCACCCCCCGGCTCGGCCGAGGAGTACTTC.

About this clonotype itself: The junction differs from germline at one of its ends, possibly a read error. The chain has TRBV15 and TRBJ1-2; D is undetermined. Germline V CDR1 and CDR2: LNHNV, YYDKDF (reference sequence). The CDR3 has 14 amino acids. The CDR3 sequence: CATSSTGLFHGYTF. Here the CDR3 DNA reads TGTGCCACCAGCTCCACGGGCCTCTTCCATGGATACACCTTC.

The J gene is TRBJ1-6, the V gene TRBV5-1, with D perhaps TRBD1 (6 bases). Deletions cut 4 bases from V and 7 bases from J, with 12 bases between. CDR1 is SGHRS, CDR2 YFSETQ, per germline. CDR3 length: 14 amino acids. CDR3: CASSAGAANSPLHF. CDR3 nucleotides: TGCGCCAGCAGCGCGGGGGCAGCCAATTCACCCCTCCACTTT.

This clonotype was recorded a few times. The chain couples TRBV20-1 to TRBJ1-4, with D unresolved. Trimming removed 5 bases from V and 7 bases from J, with 8 bases in between. In germline, CDR1 is DFQATT, CDR2 SNEGSKA (reference sequence). The CDR3 spans 11 residues. CDR3 amino acids: CSARNSEKLFF. CDR3 in DNA: TGCAGTGCTCGGAACAGTGAAAAACTGTTTTTT.

This clonotype has more than one count but fewer than ten. The rearrangement uses TRBV10-3 and TRBJ1-1, with D tentatively TRBD1 (6 bases). The germline gives CDR1 ENHRY, CDR2 SYGVKD. Deletions cut 2 bases from V and 1 base from J, with 14 bases between. CDR3 length equals 16 residues. The CDR3 protein is CAISEARGGRNTEAFF. CDR3 DNA sequence: TGTGCCATCAGTGAGGCGCGGGGGGGCCGGAACACTGAAGCTTTCTTT.

A few counts support this clonotype. The chain links TRBV20-1 to TRBJ2-7; 9 bases are shared with TRBD1. V was pared by 3 bases and J by 4 bases, with 13 bases of the junction left unmatched. This CDR3 region has 16 residues. Germline values: CDR1 DFQATT, CDR2 SNEGSKA (reference sequence). CDR3 coding DNA: TGCAGTGCTAGTATTACAGGGGGCACCACGACGTACGAGCAGTACTTC. Its protein is CSASITGGTTTYEQYF.

This clonotype was detected only a few times. The chain couples TRBV9 to TRBJ2-1, with 10 bases fitting TRBD2. The length of the CDR3 is 12 residues. After removal of 6 bases from V and 9 bases from J, the junction contained 3 bases not matched to a gene. The germline V gene encodes CDR1 SGDLS and CDR2 YYNGEE. Here the CDR3 DNA reads TGTGCCAGCAACCCTAGCGGGGGTGAGCAGTTCTTC. It codes for CASNPSGGEQFF.

V is TRBV20-1 and J is TRBJ1-5, with D unclear. The V gene lost 2 bases and the J gene lost 4 bases, with 9 bases spanning the gap. Per the germline V gene, CDR1 is DFQATT and CDR2 is SNEGSKA (reference sequence). The CDR3 is 13 residues long. The CDR3 is CSARSPGNQPQHF. Written as DNA, the CDR3 is TGCAGTGCTAGATCCCCGGGTAATCAGCCCCAGCATTTT.